This passage covers 18 T cell receptor beta chains from one sample sequenced in a study of TIL therapy for anti-PD-1-resistant metastatic lung cancer. Time point here: pre-treatment sample, taken before nivolumab and TIL therapy. The immunoSEQ assay was v3. Here immunoSEQ multiplex PCR was the method, and the copy in TCRdb shows in-frame clones only, minus some. The sample shows 50,000 to 65,000 clones, approximately 78% of them seen only once. This specimen consisted of blood, obtained at baseline. These receptors originate from a person between 25 and 80 years old with non-small cell lung cancer.

The J gene is TRBJ2-7, the V gene TRBV5-1; 9 bases map to TRBD2. The CDR3 covers 16 residues. Germline loops: CDR1 SGHRS, CDR2 YFSETQ. V was clipped by 4 bases and J by 4 bases; unmatched bases: 12. Here the CDR3 reads CASSNTPGLAEYEQYF. CDR3 DNA sequence: TGCGCCAGCAGCAACACACCGGGACTAGCAGAGTACGAGCAGTACTTC. Variable domain in full (rest from reference TRBV5-1 and TRBJ2-7): KAGVTQTPRYLIKTRGQQVTLSCSPISGHRSVSWYQQTPGQGLQFLFEYFSETQRNKGNFPGRFSGRQFSNSRSEMNVSTLELGDSALYLCASSNTPGLAEYEQYFGPGTRLTVT.

The V call is TRBV5-1, the J call TRBJ2-5; TRBD2 aligns across 7 bases. After removal of 0 bases from V and 3 bases from J, the junction contained 5 bases not matched to a gene. From germline, CDR1 is SGHRS and CDR2 YFSETQ. This CDR3 is 15 amino acids long. In nucleotides, the CDR3 is TGCGCCAGCAGCTTGGGTTCAGGGAGGGAAGAGACCCAGTACTTC. Protein sequence: CASSLGSGREETQYF.

The CDR3 sequence is CAWNTGGLNQPQHF. CDR3 nucleotide sequence: TGTGCCTGGAACACGGGGGGGCTCAATCAGCCCCAGCATTTT. This rearrangement joins TRBV30 to TRBJ1-5; D possibly corresponds to TRBD1 (6 bases). Trimming took 4 bases from V and 3 from J, leaving 13 bases between them. CDR1 and CDR2 from the germline V gene are GTSNPN and SVGIG (reference sequence). The CDR3 consists of 14 residues.

The V and J genes are TRBV7-9 and TRBJ2-1; 11 nucleotides agree with TRBD2. This CDR3 comprises 16 residues. Per germline, CDR1 SEHNR and CDR2 FQNEAQ (reference sequence). V shed 4 bases, J shed 8 bases, and the junction held 10 bases outside the gene matches. The CDR3 protein is CASSSPLAGEIYEQFF. CDR3 in DNA: TGTGCCAGCAGCTCGCCACTAGCGGGAGAAATCTATGAGCAGTTCTTC.

The chain recombines TRBV7-2 with TRBJ2-7, with D perhaps matching TRBD1 (6 bases). Looked up from germline, CDR1 is SGHTA and CDR2 is FQGNSA. The CDR3 contains 15 residues. Trimming pared 3 bases from V and 4 bases from J, leaving 16 bases between. The CDR3 coding sequence is TGTGCCAGCAGCTTTGGTACAGGGAGTGGATACGAGCAGTACTTC. This translates into CASSFGTGSGYEQYF.

This chain uses TRBV6-5 with TRBJ2-5, with 7 bases fitting TRBD1. The CDR3 has 14 amino acids. Per germline, CDR1 MNHEY and CDR2 SVGAGI. Trimming removed 5 bases from V and 3 bases from J; junction bases left unmatched: 6. This chain's CDR3 is CASSHRDRKETQYF. CDR3 nucleotides: TGTGCCAGCAGTCACCGGGACAGAAAAGAGACCCAGTACTTC.

This clone has just one count. The chain employs TRBV4-3 and TRBJ1-5; D is unclear. The CDR3 spans 13 residues. Between the trimmed V and J ends, which lost 0 bases and 7 bases, there was a span of 7 bases. Per the germline V gene, CDR1 is LGHNA and CDR2 is YSLEER. Here the CDR3 reads CASSQDRLQPQHF. The CDR3 DNA reads as TGCGCCAGCAGCCAAGATAGGTTGCAGCCCCAGCATTTT.

The chain combines TRBV28 with TRBJ1-4; maybe TRBD1 (5 bases). The V and J ends lost 2 bases and 4 bases respectively, with 11 bases between them. Germline lookup yields CDR1 MDHEN and CDR2 SYDVKM. CDR3 length equals 15 residues. This CDR3 reads CASSLVGASNEKLFF. The DNA of the CDR3 is TGTGCCAGCAGTTTAGTAGGGGCTAGTAATGAAAAACTGTTTTTT.

The chain carries TRBV15 and TRBJ2-7; 10 nucleotides line up with TRBD2. V gave up 3 bases and J gave up 0 bases; unmatched junction bases: 2. Germline V gene lookup returns CDR1 LNHNV and CDR2 YYDKDF (reference sequence). The CDR3 is 15 residues long. The CDR3 nucleotides are TGTGCCACCAGCAGCCCTAGCGGGGGCTCCTACGAGCAGTACTTC. Protein sequence: CATSSPSGGSYEQYF.

This clone has only a few counts. The rearrangement links TRBV18 to TRBJ1-2, with D unclear. The CDR3 has 15 residues. The germline V gene encodes CDR1 KGHSH and CDR2 LQKENI. The ends were cut back, 5 bases at V and 4 bases at J, with 17 bases in the middle. Here the CDR3 DNA reads TGTGCCAGCTCAGTAGACAAGGAGTTCATCTATGGCTACACCTTC. Its protein is CASSVDKEFIYGYTF.

The gene calls are TRBV6-2 or TRBV6-3 and TRBJ2-7; weak D call: TRBD1 (5 bases). Between the trimmed V and J ends, which lost 2 bases and 3 bases, there was a span of 8 bases. The CDR3 is made up of 13 amino acids. Germline V gives CDR1 MNHEY, CDR2 SVGEGT. CDR3 coding DNA: TGTGCCAGCAGTTACACAGGCAGCTACGAGCAGTACTTC. Amino acids: CASSYTGSYEQYF.

This sequence joins TRBV7-2 and TRBJ1-4; 8 bases are a match to TRBD1. This CDR3 has 16 residues. Germline CDR1 reads SGHTA; CDR2 reads FQGNSA. Trimming removed 5 bases from V and 5 bases from J; junction bases left unmatched: 10. CDR3 sequence reads: CASSRVAGGANEKLFF. CDR3 sequence (DNA): TGTGCCAGCAGCCGCGTCGCAGGGGGCGCGAATGAAAAACTGTTTTTT.

The chain joins TRBV2 to TRBJ2-1, with D perhaps TRBD1 or TRBD2 (5 bases each). Germline V gives CDR1 SNHLY, CDR2 FYNNEI. The length of the CDR3 is 13 residues. V lost 9 bases, J lost 7 bases, and 16 bases lay in between. CDR3 region: CASSMGERNEQFF. CDR3 sequence (DNA): TGTGCCAGTAGTATGGGGGAGAGGAATGAGCAGTTCTTC.

Only one count was recorded for this clone. V is TRBV30 and J is TRBJ2-7; the D gene is possibly TRBD1 (5 bases). Deletions cut 1 base from V and 7 bases from J, with 17 bases between. The CDR3 has 14 amino acids. Germline CDR1 is GTSNPN and CDR2 is SVGIG (reference sequence). The CDR3 bases are TGTGCCTGGAGTGCCCCCGCGACCCCAGGGGAGCAGTACTTC. Its translation is CAWSAPATPGEQYF.

The rearrangement links TRBV5-1 to TRBJ2-3; 10 positions agree with TRBD2. The CDR3 loop spans 16 amino acids. V shed 0 bases, J shed 5 bases, and the junction held 6 bases outside the gene matches. CDR1 is SGHRS and CDR2 is YFSETQ in the germline V gene. The CDR3 here is CASSLVSGGLGDTQYF. The CDR3 DNA is TGCGCCAGCAGCTTGGTTAGCGGGGGGCTGGGAGATACGCAGTATTTT. The full variable domain, in which reference TRBV5-1 and TRBJ2-3 provide the parts outside the CDR3, is KAGVTQTPRYLIKTRGQQVTLSCSPISGHRSVSWYQQTPGQGLQFLFEYFSETQRNKGNFPGRFSGRQFSNSRSEMNVSTLELGDSALYLCASSLVSGGLGDTQYFGPGTRLTVL.

This clone was seen a handful of times. The chain joins TRBV5-1 to TRBJ2-7; D call uncertain. The CDR3 sequence is 13 residues long. V was trimmed by 0 bases and J by 3 bases, leaving 7 bases between them. Germline CDR1 reads SGHRS; CDR2 reads YFSETQ. The CDR3 is CASSLGVYYEQYF. CDR3 in DNA: TGCGCCAGCAGCTTGGGAGTATACTACGAGCAGTACTTC.

About this clone: This same CDR3 is encoded by further DNA sequences in the sample. The chain joins TRBV7-2 to TRBJ2-7; D unclear. V gave up 3 bases and J gave up 6 bases, with 12 bases separating them. The CDR3 totals 13 residues. Germline-derived CDR1 and CDR2 are SGHTA and FQGNSA. CDR3 amino acids: CASSFLQIGEQYF. CDR3 nucleotides: TGTGCCAGCAGCTTCCTACAGATTGGCGAGCAGTACTTC.

The gene calls are TRBV29-1 and TRBJ2-2; no firm D call. The germline V gene has CDR1 SQVTM and CDR2 ANQGSEA. CDR3 length: 12 amino acids. Trimming cost V 5 bases and J 1 base, with 5 bases left between them. As DNA, the CDR3 is TGCAGCGTTCCAGGGAACACCGGGGAGCTGTTTTTT. This translates into CSVPGNTGELFF.